The 7 T cell receptor beta chains below come from one sample, sequenced in a study of shared clonotypes between healthy human individuals. Clones were read by immunoSEQ multiplex PCR, and TCRdb kept only the in-frame ones, dropping some. In the table there are about 1.5 million clones, approximately 97% of which are singletons. Sequenced input: naive CD4+ T cells sorted from blood. This sample's subset: CD45RA+ positively selected. These receptors were taken from a man aged 30 to 45 in good health.

The chain combines TRBV30 with TRBJ2-3; D remains ambiguous. V was cut by 2 bases and J by 5 bases, with 11 bases left in between. From germline, CDR1 is GTSNPN and CDR2 SVGIG (reference sequence). This CDR3 has 13 residues. CDR3 sequence reads: CAWSRQTQDTQYF. CDR3 DNA: TGTGCCTGGAGTCGCCAGACTCAAGATACGCAGTATTTT.

The rearrangement joins TRBV19 to TRBJ2-5, with 10 positions matching TRBD2. The CDR3 consists of 15 residues. The V segment lost 3 bases and the J segment 1 base; nucleotides outside the gene matches: 2. Germline V lookup: CDR1 LNHDA, CDR2 SQIVND (reference sequence). The CDR3 region is CASSMWTSGQETQYF. The CDR3, as DNA: TGTGCCAGTAGTATGTGGACTAGCGGCCAAGAGACCCAGTACTTC. Supplemented by reference TRBV19 and TRBJ2-5, the full variable domain reads DGGITQSPKYLFRKEGQNVTLSCEQNLNHDAMYWYRQDPGQGLRLIYYSQIVNDFQKGDIAEGYSVSREKKESFPLTVTSAQKNPTAFYLCASSMWTSGQETQYFGPGTRLLVL.

The chain joins TRBV9 to TRBJ2-1; 7 bases agree with TRBD1. Germline V lookup: CDR1 SGDLS, CDR2 YYNGEE. This CDR3 has 17 amino acids. Trimming removed 0 bases from V and 8 bases from J; junction bases left unmatched: 14. The CDR3 coding sequence is TGTGCCAGCAGCGTAGAAAGGGGGCAAGGGGCCTGGGATGAGCAGTTCTTC. Protein sequence: CASSVERGQGAWDEQFF.

The chain combines TRBV29-1 with TRBJ2-1; either TRBD1 or TRBD2 may fit D (5 bases each). Germline assignment: CDR1 SQVTM and CDR2 ANQGSEA. V was shortened by 8 bases and J by 6 bases, with 11 bases between the two germline ends. The CDR3 contains 11 residues. The CDR3 sequence is CSTRDRNEQFF. CDR3 DNA sequence: TGCAGCACAAGGGACCGCAATGAGCAGTTCTTC.

V is TRBV7-8 and J is TRBJ1-1; D not certain. CDR3 length equals 14 residues. The germline CDR1 and CDR2 sequences are SGHVS and FQNEAQ. The V gene lost 1 base and the J gene lost 0 bases, with 6 bases spanning the gap. The CDR3 reads CASSLVPLNTEAFF. In nucleotides, the CDR3 is TGTGCCAGCAGCTTAGTACCGTTGAACACTGAAGCTTTCTTT. The entire variable domain, with the rest obtained from reference TRBV7-8 and TRBJ1-1, is as follows: GAGVSQSPRYKVAKRGQDVALRCDPISGHVSLFWYQQALGQGPEFLTYFQNEAQLDKSGLPSDRFFAERPEGSVSTLKIQRTQQEDSAVYLCASSLVPLNTEAFFGQGTRLTVV.

V gene TRBV6-5 combines with J gene TRBJ1-1; the match to TRBD1 covers 7 bases. The CDR3 has 11 amino acids. The V and J ends lost 6 bases and 7 bases, in that order; junction bases with no gene match: 2. Germline V lookup: CDR1 MNHEY, CDR2 SVGAGI. The CDR3: CASRGTDEAFF. Here the CDR3 DNA reads TGTGCCAGCAGGGGGACAGATGAAGCTTTCTTT.

The V call is TRBV27, the J call TRBJ2-7; D is undetermined. The CDR3 runs to 14 residues. The V end was cut by 3 bases, the J end by 0 bases, with 9 bases between. Germline CDR1 reads MNHEY; CDR2 reads SMNVEV (reference sequence). DNA for the CDR3: TGTGCCAGCAGTTTTCGACAACACTCCTACGAGCAGTACTTC. As protein: CASSFRQHSYEQYF.